This TCR beta chain was identified in a study of graft-versus-host responses after intestinal transplantation. Study-level information: For two to four years after anti-thymocyte globulin induction, all recipients took tacrolimus and steroids.

Notes on the study in general: Marrow from the recipient contained GvH clones, some of which had appeared first in ileum or blood.

Intraepithelial and lamina propria lymphocytes were released after the graft tissue was processed. In germline, CDR1 is MNHEY, CDR2 SMNVEV (reference sequence). The CDR3 covers 11 residues. V was pared by 2 bases and J by 5 bases, with 3 bases between. As regards this clone: Its antigen is undetermined.

The repertoire was sequenced with immunoSEQ multiplex PCR; TCRdb's copy has only in-frame clones and lacks some. The table records around 30,000 clones, about 80% of them present only once. V usage is TRBV27 and J usage is TRBJ2-5, with D unclear. The TCR originated in a human patient who received an intestinal transplant, so some T cells may come from the graft donor. The starting material was ileum tissue, obtained 98 days after intestinal transplantation. CDR3: CASSLVETQYF. The CDR3 DNA reads TGTGCCAGCAGTTTAGTGGAGACCCAGTACTTC.